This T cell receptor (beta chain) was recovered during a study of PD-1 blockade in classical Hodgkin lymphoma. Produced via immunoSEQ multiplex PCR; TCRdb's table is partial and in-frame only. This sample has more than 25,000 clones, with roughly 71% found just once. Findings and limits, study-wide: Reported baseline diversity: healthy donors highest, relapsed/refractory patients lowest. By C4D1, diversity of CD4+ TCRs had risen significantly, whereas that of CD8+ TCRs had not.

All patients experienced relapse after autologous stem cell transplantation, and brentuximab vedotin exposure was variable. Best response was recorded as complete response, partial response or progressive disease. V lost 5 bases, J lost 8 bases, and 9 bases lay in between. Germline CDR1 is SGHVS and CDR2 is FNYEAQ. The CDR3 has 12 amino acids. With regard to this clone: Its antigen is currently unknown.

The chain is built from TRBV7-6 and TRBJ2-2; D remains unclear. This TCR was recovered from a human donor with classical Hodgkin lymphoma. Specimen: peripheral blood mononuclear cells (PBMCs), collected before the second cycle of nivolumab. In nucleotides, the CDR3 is TGTGCCAGCAGCCCACCGCGGGGGGAGCTGTTTTTT. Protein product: CASSPPRGELFF. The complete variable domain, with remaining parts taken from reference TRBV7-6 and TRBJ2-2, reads GAGVSQSPRYKVTKRGQDVALRCDPISGHVSLYWYRQALGQGPEFLTYFNYEAQQDKSGLPNDRFSAERPEGSISTLTIQRTEQRDSAMYRCASSPPRGELFFGEGSRLTVL.